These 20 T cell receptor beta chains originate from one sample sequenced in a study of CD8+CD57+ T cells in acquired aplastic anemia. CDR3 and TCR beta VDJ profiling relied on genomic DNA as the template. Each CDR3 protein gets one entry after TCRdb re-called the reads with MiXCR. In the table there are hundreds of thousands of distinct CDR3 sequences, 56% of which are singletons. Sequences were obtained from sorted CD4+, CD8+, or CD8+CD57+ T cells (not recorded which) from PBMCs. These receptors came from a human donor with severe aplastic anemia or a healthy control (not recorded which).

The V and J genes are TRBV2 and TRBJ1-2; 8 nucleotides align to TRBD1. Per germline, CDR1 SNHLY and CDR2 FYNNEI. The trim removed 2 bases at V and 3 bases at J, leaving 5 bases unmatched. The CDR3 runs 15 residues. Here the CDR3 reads CASSEFVTGDYGYTF. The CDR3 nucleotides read TGTGCCAGCAGTGAATTTGTGACAGGGGACTATGGCTACACCTTC.

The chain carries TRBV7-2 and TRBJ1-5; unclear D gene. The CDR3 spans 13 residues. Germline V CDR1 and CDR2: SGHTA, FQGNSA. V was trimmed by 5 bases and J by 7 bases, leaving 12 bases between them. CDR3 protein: CASSPDGRQPQHF. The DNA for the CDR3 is TGTGCCAGCAGCCCAGATGGTAGACAGCCCCAGCATTTT.

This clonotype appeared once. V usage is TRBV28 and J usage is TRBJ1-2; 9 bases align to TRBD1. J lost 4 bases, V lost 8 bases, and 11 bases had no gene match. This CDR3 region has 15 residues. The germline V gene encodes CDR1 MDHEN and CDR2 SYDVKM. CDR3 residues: CASYEPGQGIYGYTF. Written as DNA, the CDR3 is TGTGCCAGCTACGAACCGGGACAGGGTATCTATGGCTACACCTTC.

CDR3 DNA: TGTGCCAGCAGCATACTAGCGGGGGGGCACGAGCAGTACTTC. Translation: CASSILAGGHEQYF. The chain joins TRBV7-8 to TRBJ2-7; 13 nucleotides match TRBD2. CDR1 is SGHVS and CDR2 is FQNEAQ in the germline V gene. The CDR3 loop spans 14 amino acids. Trimming removed 5 bases from V and 5 bases from J; junction bases left unmatched: 3.

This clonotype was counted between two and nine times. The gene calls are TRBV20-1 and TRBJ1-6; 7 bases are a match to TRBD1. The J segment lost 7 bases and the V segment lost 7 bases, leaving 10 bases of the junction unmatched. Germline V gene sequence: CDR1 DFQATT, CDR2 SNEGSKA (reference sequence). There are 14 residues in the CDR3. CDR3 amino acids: CSVRPGQLNSPLHF. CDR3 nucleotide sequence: TGCAGTGTCAGACCGGGACAGCTGAATTCACCCCTCCACTTT.

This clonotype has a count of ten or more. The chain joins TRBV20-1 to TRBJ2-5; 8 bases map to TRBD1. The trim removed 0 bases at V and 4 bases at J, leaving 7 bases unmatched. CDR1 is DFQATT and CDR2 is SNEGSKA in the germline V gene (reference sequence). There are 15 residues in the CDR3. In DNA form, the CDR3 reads TGCAGTGCTAGAGATCCGGCAGGGGGCCGAGAGACCCAGTACTTC. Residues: CSARDPAGGRETQYF.

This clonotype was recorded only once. CDR3 nucleotides: TGTGCCAGCACCCCACCAAACACAGATACGCAGTATTTT. It encodes CASTPPNTDTQYF. The rearrangement links TRBV6-6 to TRBJ2-3; D gene uncertain. V was shortened by 7 bases and J by 2 bases, with 10 bases between the two germline ends. Germline-derived CDR1 and CDR2 are MNHNY and SVGAGI (reference sequence). The CDR3 is 13 amino acids.

CDR3 region: CASSALPRVADTQYF. The CDR3 nucleotides read TGTGCCAGCAGCGCGCTTCCAAGGGTTGCAGATACGCAGTATTTT. The rearrangement uses TRBV7-2 and TRBJ2-3; D unresolved. V lost 5 bases and J lost 4, with 16 bases in between. This CDR3 region has 15 residues. The V gene's germline CDR1 is SGHTA and CDR2 FQGNSA.

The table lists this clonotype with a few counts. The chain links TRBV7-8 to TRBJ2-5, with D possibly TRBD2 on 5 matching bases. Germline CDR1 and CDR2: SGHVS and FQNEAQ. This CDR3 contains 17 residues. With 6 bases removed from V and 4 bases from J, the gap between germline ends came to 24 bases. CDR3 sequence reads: CASRKGKLDGEGETQYF. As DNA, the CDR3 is TGTGCCAGCAGAAAAGGGAAATTAGACGGGGAAGGAGAGACCCAGTACTTC.

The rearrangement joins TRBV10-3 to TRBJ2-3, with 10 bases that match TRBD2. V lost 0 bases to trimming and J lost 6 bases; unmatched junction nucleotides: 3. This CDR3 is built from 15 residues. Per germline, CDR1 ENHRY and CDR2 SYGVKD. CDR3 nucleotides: TGTGCCATCAGTGAGTCCCTAGCGGGAGCCGATACGCAGTATTTT. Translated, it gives CAISESLAGADTQYF.

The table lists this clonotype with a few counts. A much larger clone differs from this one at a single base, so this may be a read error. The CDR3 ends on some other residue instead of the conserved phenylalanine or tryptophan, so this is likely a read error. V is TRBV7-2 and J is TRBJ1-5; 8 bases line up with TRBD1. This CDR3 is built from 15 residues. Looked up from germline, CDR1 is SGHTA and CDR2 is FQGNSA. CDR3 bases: TGTGCCAACAGCCTAAGAGCAGGGGGCCAACAGCCCCAGCATTCT. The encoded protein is CANSLRAGGQQPQHS.

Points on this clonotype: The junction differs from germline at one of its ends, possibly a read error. CDR3 DNA sequence: TGTGCCAGCAGTGAAGCCGGCAGGGGTAACAATTCACCCCTCCACTTT. It translates to CASSEAGRGNNSPLHF. V gene TRBV10-3 combines with J gene TRBJ1-6; a weak D match, TRBD1 (6 bases). CDR3 size: 16 residues. Germline CDR1 is ENHRY and CDR2 is SYGVKD.

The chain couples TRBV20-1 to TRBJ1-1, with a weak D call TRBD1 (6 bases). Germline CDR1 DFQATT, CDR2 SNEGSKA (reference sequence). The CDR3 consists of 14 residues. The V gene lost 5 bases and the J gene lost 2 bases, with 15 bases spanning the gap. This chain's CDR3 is CSASDRWTNTEAFF. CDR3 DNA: TGCAGTGCTTCCGACAGGTGGACAAACACTGAAGCTTTCTTT.

The CDR3 spells CASSMTGPSFSPLHF. As DNA, the CDR3 is TGTGCCAGCAGCATGACAGGGCCCTCTTTTTCACCCCTCCACTTT. The chain recombines TRBV12-3 or TRBV12-4 with TRBJ1-6; TRBD1 matches 7 bases. The CDR3 runs to 15 residues. Unmatched junction bases numbered 11, after V lost 6 bases and J lost 9 bases.

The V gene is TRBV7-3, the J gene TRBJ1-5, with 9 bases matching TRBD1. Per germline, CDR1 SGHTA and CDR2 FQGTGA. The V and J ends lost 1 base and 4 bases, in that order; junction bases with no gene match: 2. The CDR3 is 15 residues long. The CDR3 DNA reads TGTGCCAGCAGCTTAAGACAGGGGGGTAATCAGCCCCAGCATTTT. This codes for CASSLRQGGNQPQHF.

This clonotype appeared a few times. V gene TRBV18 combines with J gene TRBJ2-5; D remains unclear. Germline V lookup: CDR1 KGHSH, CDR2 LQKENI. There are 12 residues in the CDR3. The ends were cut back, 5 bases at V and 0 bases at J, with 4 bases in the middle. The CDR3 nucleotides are TGTGCCAGCTCAACGTACCAAGAGACCCAGTACTTC. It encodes CASSTYQETQYF.

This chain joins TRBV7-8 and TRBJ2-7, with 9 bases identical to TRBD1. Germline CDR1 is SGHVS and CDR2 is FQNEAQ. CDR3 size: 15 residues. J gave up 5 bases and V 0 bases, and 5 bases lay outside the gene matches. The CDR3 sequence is CASSLARDRAHEQYF. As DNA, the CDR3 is TGTGCCAGCAGCTTAGCCCGGGACAGGGCCCACGAGCAGTACTTC.

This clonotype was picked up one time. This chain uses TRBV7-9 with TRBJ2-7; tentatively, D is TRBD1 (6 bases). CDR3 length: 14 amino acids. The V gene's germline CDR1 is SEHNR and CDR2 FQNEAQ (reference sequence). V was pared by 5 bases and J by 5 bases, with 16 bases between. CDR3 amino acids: CASSLYRAGDEQYF. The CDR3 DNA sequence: TGTGCCAGCAGCCTATACAGGGCTGGGGACGAGCAGTACTTC.

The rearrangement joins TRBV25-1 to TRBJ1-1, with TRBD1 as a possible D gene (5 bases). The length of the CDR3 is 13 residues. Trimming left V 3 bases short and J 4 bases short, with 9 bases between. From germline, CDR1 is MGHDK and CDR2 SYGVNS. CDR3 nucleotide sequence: TGTGCCAGCAGTGAGGGGACTATCACTGAAGCTTTCTTT. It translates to CASSEGTITEAFF.

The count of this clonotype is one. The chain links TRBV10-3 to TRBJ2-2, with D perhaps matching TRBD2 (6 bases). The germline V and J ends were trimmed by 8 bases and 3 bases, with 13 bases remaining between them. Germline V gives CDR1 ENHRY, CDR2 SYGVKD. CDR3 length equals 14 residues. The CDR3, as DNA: TGTGCCATCGGAGGGTTACACGACACCGGGGAGCTGTTTTTT. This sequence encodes CAIGGLHDTGELFF.